The 5 T cell receptor beta chains below all came from one sample that was sequenced in a study of regulatory T cells in long-lasting Graves disease. Specified time point: newly diagnosed GD, antithyroid drugs for less than 3 months. Preparation of the TCR library used RNA extracted from PBMCs. CDR3 regions were amplified by Arm-PCR using iRepertoire HTBI primers to build TCR beta libraries. A single record per CDR3 protein comes from TCRdb applying MiXCR to the multiplex PCR reads. The sample lists some 400,000 distinct CDR3 sequences, more than 12% occurring once. The same data also contributed to another study, on T cells in Graves' hyperthyroidism and ophthalmopathy.

The specimen was peripheral blood mononuclear cells (PBMCs), collected at new diagnosis, from a patient treated with antithyroid drugs. The receptor source for this set is a woman aged 25-40 years with Graves disease.

This sequence joins TRBV24-1 and TRBJ2-1, with 8 bases that match TRBD1. There are 13 residues in the CDR3. Germline lookup yields CDR1 KGHDR and CDR2 SFDVKD. Trimming removed 10 bases from V and 6 bases from J; junction bases left unmatched: 7. CDR3 nucleotide sequence: TGTGCCACGCGACAGGGGTCAGTCAATGAGCAGTTCTTC. This gives the protein CATRQGSVNEQFF.

Comment on this clonotype: Relative to the germline gene, one junction end is altered; a read error may explain this. This rearrangement joins TRBV30 to TRBJ2-7; 10 positions agree with TRBD1. Per the germline V gene, CDR1 is GTSNPN and CDR2 is SVGIG (reference sequence). This CDR3 is 14 amino acids long. CDR3 region: CARSEGQGPYEQYF. Written as DNA, the CDR3 is TGTGCCAGGAGTGAGGGACAGGGGCCCTACGAGCAGTACTTC.

The chain employs TRBV12-3 or TRBV12-4 and TRBJ2-5; TRBD1 is a possible D gene (6 bases). This CDR3 region has 14 residues. V shed 6 bases and J shed 1 base, with 12 bases lying between them. Written as DNA, the CDR3 is TGTGCCAGCAGCCCGCAGGGGCGCCAAGAGACCCAGTACTTC. Encoded protein: CASSPQGRQETQYF.

This clonotype came up many times. The chain uses TRBV12-3 or TRBV12-4 and TRBJ1-5, with TRBD1 as a possible D gene (5 bases). Trimming removed 3 bases at V and 6 bases at J, with 15 bases between. The CDR3 has 15 residues. The CDR3: CASSFGAGRSQPQHF. CDR3 coding DNA: TGTGCCAGCAGTTTTGGGGCGGGTCGGAGTCAGCCCCAGCATTTT.

V gene TRBV12-3 or TRBV12-4 combines with J gene TRBJ2-2; maybe TRBD1 (6 bases). With 4 bases removed from V and 0 bases from J, the gap between germline ends came to 9 bases. The CDR3 runs to 15 residues. For the CDR3, the DNA is TGTGCCAGCAGTTATGGGGGCGCGAACACCGGGGAGCTGTTTTTT. Translated, it gives CASSYGGANTGELFF.